Presented here are 23 T cell receptor beta chains from one specimen sequenced in a study of human T cells and chemical hapten exposure. TCRdb reanalysed the RACE reads using MiXCR and keeps one entry per CDR3 protein. This sample has 80,000 to 100,000 distinct CDR3 sequences, with 10% to 11% found just once. Time point defined: patch test 3, about 24 weeks after DPC sensitization. The treatment here: therapeutic diphenylcyclopropenone sensitization with weekly scalp DPC. This specimen was whole blood, taken in connection with sensitization to the hapten diphenylcyclopropenone (DPC). These TCRs come from a woman aged 45-59 years with alopecia areata. Some clones in this sample may be carry-over from other donors' samples.

The table lists this clonotype with many counts. The gene calls are TRBV24-1 and TRBJ2-2, with TRBD2 identical over 14 bases. The V gene's germline CDR1 is KGHDR and CDR2 SFDVKD. This CDR3 has 18 residues. The trim removed 5 bases at V and 0 bases at J, leaving 4 bases unmatched. In DNA form, the CDR3 reads TGTGCCACCAGTGCAGGACTAGCGGGAGGTCCGAACACCGGGGAGCTGTTTTTT. Protein sequence: CATSAGLAGGPNTGELFF.

A few counts support this clonotype. This rearrangement joins TRBV12-3 or TRBV12-4 to TRBJ2-5, with D possibly being TRBD2 (5 bases). With 3 bases removed from V and 3 bases from J, the gap between germline ends came to 8 bases. This CDR3 is 13 amino acids long. The CDR3 bases are TGTGCCAGCAGTTTTCGAGGGAAAGAGACCCAGTACTTC. The encoded protein is CASSFRGKETQYF.

This sequence joins TRBV24-1 and TRBJ2-1; TRBD2 might be the D (6 bases). CDR3 length equals 15 residues. With 1 base removed from V and 7 bases from J, the gap between germline ends came to 13 bases. Germline CDR1 KGHDR, CDR2 SFDVKD. The CDR3 sequence is CATSDLRGLANEQFF. The CDR3 nucleotides read TGTGCCACCAGTGATTTACGCGGCCTAGCGAATGAGCAGTTCTTC.

The table lists this clonotype with a few counts. The chain employs TRBV12-3 or TRBV12-4 and TRBJ1-5; TRBD1 aligns across 7 bases. V gave up 6 bases and J gave up 7 bases; unmatched junction bases: 9. The length of the CDR3 is 14 residues. Here the CDR3 DNA reads TGTGCCAGCAGCCCGACAGGGCCGAGGCAGCCCCAGCATTTT. This translates into CASSPTGPRQPQHF.

The chain employs TRBV30 and TRBJ1-1, with D hard to call. This CDR3 spans 13 amino acids. V dropped 1 base and J dropped 1 base, with 7 bases sitting between them. Germline V gene lookup returns CDR1 GTSNPN and CDR2 SVGIG (reference sequence). In DNA, the CDR3 is TGTGCCTGGAGTGATCAGTGGAACACTGAAGCTTTCTTT. Its translation: CAWSDQWNTEAFF. Supplemented by reference TRBV30 and TRBJ1-1, the full variable domain reads SQTIHQWPATLVQPVGSPLSLECTVEGTSNPNLYWYRQAAGRGLQLLFYSVGIGQISSEVPQNLSASRPQDRQFILSSKKLLLSDSGFYLCAWSDQWNTEAFFGQGTRLTVV.

V usage is TRBV19 and J usage is TRBJ2-7; 8 positions agree with TRBD2. The CDR3 totals 14 residues. The V gene's germline CDR1 is LNHDA and CDR2 SQIVND (reference sequence). V gave up 1 base and J gave up 5 bases; unmatched junction bases: 4. As DNA, the CDR3 is TGTGCCAGTAGTATAGTAGCGGGAAGCCACGAGCAGTACTTC. Translating it yields CASSIVAGSHEQYF.

This clonotype was observed many times. The V call is TRBV6-5, the J call TRBJ1-2; 11 bases map to TRBD1. V dropped 5 bases and J dropped 0; count of bases not matched to a gene: 11. Germline-derived CDR1 and CDR2 are MNHEY and SVGAGI. The CDR3 runs 18 residues. The chain's CDR3 is CASSTRGDRGSSNYGYTF. The CDR3, as DNA: TGTGCCAGCAGTACCCGGGGGGACAGGGGGTCTTCTAACTATGGCTACACCTTC.

This clonotype came up many times. This chain links TRBV5-5 with TRBJ2-5; 8 positions agree with TRBD2. V shed 0 bases, J shed 1 base, and the junction held 5 bases outside the gene matches. The CDR3 spans 16 residues. Germline CDR1 and CDR2: SGHKS and YYEKEE (reference sequence). CDR3 sequence: CASSLGASGFQETQYF. CDR3 bases: TGTGCCAGCAGCTTGGGTGCTAGCGGGTTCCAAGAGACCCAGTACTTC. Complete variable domain (other parts from reference TRBV5-5 and TRBJ2-5): DAGVTQSPTHLIKTRGQQVTLRCSPISGHKSVSWYQQVLGQGPQFIFQYYEKEERGRGNFPDRFSARQFPNYSSELNVNALLLGDSALYLCASSLGASGFQETQYFGPGTRLLVL.

This clonotype was recorded many times. The rearrangement joins TRBV18 to TRBJ2-5; no firm D call. Germline V gene lookup returns CDR1 KGHSH and CDR2 LQKENI. The germline V and J ends were trimmed by 4 bases and 1 base, with 7 bases remaining between them. CDR3 length equals 13 residues. CDR3 protein: CASSRSTQETQYF. The CDR3 coding sequence is TGTGCCAGCTCACGATCTACCCAAGAGACCCAGTACTTC.

At least ten counts were recorded for this clonotype. The V gene is TRBV10-1, the J gene TRBJ1-3, with 12 bases matching TRBD1. The CDR3 is 16 amino acids. V was pared by 3 bases and J by 4 bases, with 4 bases of the junction left unmatched. Germline CDR1 reads WNHNN; CDR2 reads SYGVQD (reference sequence). This CDR3 reads CASSDLGQGAGNTIYF. CDR3 in DNA: TGCGCCAGCAGTGACCTGGGACAGGGGGCAGGAAACACCATATATTTT.

The CDR3: CASSPTLAYEQYF. Here the CDR3 DNA reads TGCGCCAGCAGTCCAACGCTCGCCTACGAGCAGTACTTC. The rearrangement uses TRBV10-2 and TRBJ2-7; D uncertain. The V gene lost 5 bases and the J gene lost 2 bases, with 10 bases spanning the gap. Per the germline V gene, CDR1 is WSHSY and CDR2 is SAAADI. This CDR3 has 13 residues.

The rearrangement uses TRBV2 and TRBJ2-3, with D possibly matching TRBD2 (5 bases). Per germline, CDR1 SNHLY and CDR2 FYNNEI. The CDR3 sequence is 15 residues long. V was trimmed by 2 bases and J by 0 bases, leaving 9 bases between them. CDR3 sequence reads: CASSESGISTDTQYF. CDR3 sequence (DNA): TGTGCCAGCAGTGAATCGGGGATTAGCACAGATACGCAGTATTTT.

In its sample, this clonotype was seen a few times. The rearrangement joins TRBV12-3 or TRBV12-4 to TRBJ1-1; 7 nucleotides match TRBD1. After removal of 6 bases from V and 4 bases from J, the junction contained 5 bases not matched to a gene. The CDR3 consists of 13 residues. The chain's CDR3 is CASRPTGATEAFF. CDR3 in DNA: TGTGCCAGCAGGCCAACAGGGGCCACTGAAGCTTTCTTT.

This clonotype was detected only a few times. CDR3 sequence reads: CASSPRDHYYEQYF. The CDR3 nucleotides are TGTGCCAGCAGCCCCCGGGACCATTACTACGAGCAGTACTTC. The chain couples TRBV7-2 to TRBJ2-7; either TRBD1 or TRBD2 may supply D (5 bases each). Germline CDR1 reads SGHTA; CDR2 reads FQGNSA. Trimming stripped 5 bases from V and 3 bases from J, with 14 bases between. The CDR3 sequence is 14 residues long.

This clonotype has ten or more counts. This chain links TRBV6-2 or TRBV6-3 with TRBJ2-3, with D unclear. There are 14 residues in the CDR3. CDR1 is MNHEY, CDR2 SVGEGT, per germline. V was cut by 4 bases and J by 2 bases, with 10 bases left in between. The CDR3 protein is CASSLYSPTDTQYF. The CDR3 DNA follows: TGTGCCAGCAGTTTATATAGTCCCACAGATACGCAGTATTTT.

The sample holds many counts of this clonotype. The gene calls are TRBV7-2 and TRBJ2-7, with 11 bases fitting TRBD2. Losses at the gene ends were 0 bases for V and 2 bases for J; bases not matched to a gene: 15. The CDR3 spans 20 residues. Looked up from germline, CDR1 is SGHTA and CDR2 is FQGNSA. The CDR3 is CASSLARTSGLTTLAYEQYF. CDR3 nucleotide sequence: TGTGCCAGCAGCTTAGCGAGGACTAGCGGGTTGACAACGCTTGCCTACGAGCAGTACTTC.

The CDR3 coding sequence is TGTGCCAGCAGTTTGCCGGGGGGCACCGGGGAGCTGTTTTTT. The encoded protein is CASSLPGGTGELFF. The chain is built from TRBV28 and TRBJ2-2; 7 nucleotides match TRBD2. The J segment lost 4 bases and the V segment lost 3 bases, leaving 2 bases of the junction unmatched. Per the germline V gene, CDR1 is MDHEN and CDR2 is SYDVKM. The length of the CDR3 is 14 residues.

This clonotype has at least ten counts. The J gene is TRBJ2-1, the V gene TRBV6-2 or TRBV6-3; TRBD2 aligns across 11 bases. Per germline, CDR1 MNHEY and CDR2 SVGEGT. V trimming: 6 bases; J trimming: 7 bases; junction bases outside the gene matches: 8. There are 15 residues in the CDR3. CDR3 in amino acids: CASRRLAGRPNEQFF. CDR3 bases: TGTGCCAGCAGACGACTAGCGGGAAGACCGAATGAGCAGTTCTTC.

This clonotype was seen at least ten times. The chain has TRBV24-1 and TRBJ2-1; no clear D. CDR3 length: 14 residues. Germline CDR1 reads KGHDR; CDR2 reads SFDVKD. V lost 3 bases to trimming and J lost 4 bases, with 9 bases between them. The CDR3 nucleotides are TGTGCCACCAGTGATCCTACGGTATACAATGAGCAGTTCTTC. Residues: CATSDPTVYNEQFF.

The genes are TRBV2 and TRBJ1-1, with unresolved D. The CDR3 is 13 residues long. Trimming stripped 6 bases from V and 0 bases from J, with 8 bases between. Germline assignment: CDR1 SNHLY and CDR2 FYNNEI. The CDR3 is CASRGHLNTEAFF. Written as DNA, the CDR3 is TGTGCCAGCAGAGGCCACCTGAACACTGAAGCTTTCTTT.

The chain joins TRBV9 to TRBJ2-7, with 7 bases lining up with TRBD2. Trimming took 3 bases from V and 9 from J; bases not matched to a gene: 15. In germline, CDR1 is SGDLS, CDR2 YYNGEE. The CDR3 sequence is 15 residues long. The CDR3 nucleotides read TGTGCCAGCAGCGGTACTGGCGGGGAGGGGAGCGGGCAGTACTTC. Amino acids: CASSGTGGEGSGQYF.

By share, this clonotype counts as medium-sized (0.01 to 0.1%). The chain links TRBV7-2 to TRBJ2-7, with D perhaps matching TRBD2 (6 bases). V was pared by 4 bases and J by 6 bases, with 13 bases between. Germline-derived CDR1 and CDR2 are SGHTA and FQGNSA. This CDR3 spans 13 amino acids. The CDR3 bases are TGTGCCAGCAGCTACCCGGACGGGAGCGAGCAGTACTTC. Its protein product is CASSYPDGSEQYF.

The J gene is TRBJ2-3, the V gene TRBV5-1; TRBD1 matches at 10 bases. CDR1 and CDR2 (germline): SGHRS, YFSETQ. The CDR3 sequence is 15 residues long. Trimming removed 5 bases from V and 2 bases from J; junction bases left unmatched: 5. CDR3 in amino acids: CASRPGTGVTDTQYF. The CDR3 bases are TGCGCCAGCAGACCCGGGACAGGGGTCACAGATACGCAGTATTTT.